The present T cell receptor beta chain was sequenced within a study of cytomegalovirus exposure and HLA in healthy donors. Study-wide results and limits: Reportedly, fewer N-insertions than the roughly 700-donor mean appeared in an Asian-associated ancestry cluster in a later analysis. Among CMV-associated TCR beta chains, most appeared HLA-restricted in a later analysis. A missense DCLRE1C variant was associated with V- and J-gene trimming of TCR beta chains in a later analysis, and an independent cohort replicated the association.

CDR3 size: 15 residues. Germline V lookup: CDR1 PRHDT, CDR2 FYEKMQ (reference sequence). The V gene lost 5 bases and the J gene lost 3 bases, with 14 bases spanning the gap. In the case of this clone: The antigen is unknown.

In nominal health when sampled, donors likely had unrecorded immune exposures nonetheless. PCR primers comprised 60 Vbeta and 13 Jbeta primers. Some clones are missing from TCRdb's copy, which holds only in-frame ones; the method was immunoSEQ multiplex PCR. This table holds approximately 150,000 clones, about two thirds found once. The specimen was PBMCs. The sequence was collected from a woman aged 25 to 39 in good health and CMV-seronegative. The rearrangement uses TRBV13 and TRBJ1-5; TRBD1 is a possible D gene (6 bases). The CDR3 is CASSLAGQYNQPQHF. The CDR3 DNA is TGTGCCAGCAGCCTCGCCGGACAGTACAATCAGCCCCAGCATTTT.